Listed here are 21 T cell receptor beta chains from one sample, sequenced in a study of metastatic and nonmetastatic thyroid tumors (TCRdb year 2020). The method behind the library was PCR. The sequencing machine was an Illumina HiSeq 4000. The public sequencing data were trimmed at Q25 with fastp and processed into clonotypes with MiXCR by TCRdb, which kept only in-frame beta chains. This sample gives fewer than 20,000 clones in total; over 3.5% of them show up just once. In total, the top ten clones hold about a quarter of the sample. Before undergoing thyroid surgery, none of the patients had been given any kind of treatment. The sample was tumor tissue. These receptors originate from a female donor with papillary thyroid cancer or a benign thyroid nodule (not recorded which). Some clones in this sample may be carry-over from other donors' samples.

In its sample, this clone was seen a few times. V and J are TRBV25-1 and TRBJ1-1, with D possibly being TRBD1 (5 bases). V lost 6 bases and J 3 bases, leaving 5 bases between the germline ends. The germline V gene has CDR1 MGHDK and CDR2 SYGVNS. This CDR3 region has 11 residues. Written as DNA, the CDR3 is TGTGCCAGCAGGGGGGACACTGAAGCTTTCTTT. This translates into CASRGDTEAFF. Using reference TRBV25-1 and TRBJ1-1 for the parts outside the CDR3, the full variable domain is EADIYQTPRYLVIGTGKKITLECSQTMGHDKMYWYQQDPGMELHLIHYSYGVNSTEKGDLSSESTVSRIRTEHFPLTLESARPSHTSQYLCASRGDTEAFFGQGTRLTVV.

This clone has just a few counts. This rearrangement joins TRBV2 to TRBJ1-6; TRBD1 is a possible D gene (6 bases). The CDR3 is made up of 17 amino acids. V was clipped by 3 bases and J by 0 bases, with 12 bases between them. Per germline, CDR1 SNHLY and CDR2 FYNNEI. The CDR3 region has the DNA TGTGCCAGCAGTGAGGGTCAGGGGAGCTCCTATAATTCACCCCTCCACTTT. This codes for CASSEGQGSSYNSPLHF.

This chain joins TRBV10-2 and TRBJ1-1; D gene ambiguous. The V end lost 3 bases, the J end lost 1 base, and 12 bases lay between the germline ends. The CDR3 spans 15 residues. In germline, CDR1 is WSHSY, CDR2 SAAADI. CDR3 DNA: TGCGCCAGCAGTGATCCCGGCAGTCCGAACACTGAAGCTTTCTTT. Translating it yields CASSDPGSPNTEAFF.

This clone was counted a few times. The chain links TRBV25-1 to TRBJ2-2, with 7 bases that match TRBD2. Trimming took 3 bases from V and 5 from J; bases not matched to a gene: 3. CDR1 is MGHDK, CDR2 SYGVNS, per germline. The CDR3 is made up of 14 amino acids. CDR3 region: CASSDAGETGELFF. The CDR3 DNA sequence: TGTGCCAGCAGTGACGCGGGAGAAACCGGGGAGCTGTTTTTT.

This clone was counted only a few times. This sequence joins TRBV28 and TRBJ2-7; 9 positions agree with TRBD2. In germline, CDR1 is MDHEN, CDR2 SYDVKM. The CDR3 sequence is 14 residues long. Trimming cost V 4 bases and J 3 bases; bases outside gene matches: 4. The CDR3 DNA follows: TGTGCCAGCAGTTCTAGCGGGGAGAACTACGAGCAGTACTTC. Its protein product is CASSSSGENYEQYF. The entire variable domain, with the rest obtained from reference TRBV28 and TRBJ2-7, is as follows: DVKVTQSSRYLVKRTGEKVFLECVQDMDHENMFWYRQDPGLGLRLIYFSYDVKMKEKGDIPEGYSVSREKKERFSLILESASTNQTSMYLCASSSSGENYEQYFGPGTRLTVT.

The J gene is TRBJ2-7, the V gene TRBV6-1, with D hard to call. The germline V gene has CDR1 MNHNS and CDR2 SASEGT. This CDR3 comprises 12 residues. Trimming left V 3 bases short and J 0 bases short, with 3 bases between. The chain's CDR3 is CASSDSSYEQYF. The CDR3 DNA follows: TGTGCCAGCAGTGACAGCTCCTACGAGCAGTACTTC.

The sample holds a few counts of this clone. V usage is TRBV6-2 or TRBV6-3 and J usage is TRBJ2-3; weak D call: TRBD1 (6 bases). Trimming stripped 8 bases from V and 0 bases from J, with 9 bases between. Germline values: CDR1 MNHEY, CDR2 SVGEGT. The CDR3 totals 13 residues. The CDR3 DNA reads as TGTGCCAGCTTCAGGGGAAGCACAGATACGCAGTATTTT. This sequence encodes CASFRGSTDTQYF.

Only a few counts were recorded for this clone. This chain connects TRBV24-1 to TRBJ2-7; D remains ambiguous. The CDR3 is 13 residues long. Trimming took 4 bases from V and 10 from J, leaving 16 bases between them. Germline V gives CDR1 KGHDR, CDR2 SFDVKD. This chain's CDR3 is CATSDSRLQAQYF. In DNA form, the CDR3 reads TGTGCCACCAGTGACTCCCGACTGCAGGCTCAGTACTTC.

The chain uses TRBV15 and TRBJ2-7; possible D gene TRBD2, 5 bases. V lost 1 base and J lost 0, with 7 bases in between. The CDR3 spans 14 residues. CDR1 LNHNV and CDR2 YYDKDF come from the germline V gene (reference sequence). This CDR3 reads CATSRGGSSYEQYF. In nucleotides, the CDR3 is TGTGCCACCAGCAGAGGAGGGAGCTCCTACGAGCAGTACTTC.

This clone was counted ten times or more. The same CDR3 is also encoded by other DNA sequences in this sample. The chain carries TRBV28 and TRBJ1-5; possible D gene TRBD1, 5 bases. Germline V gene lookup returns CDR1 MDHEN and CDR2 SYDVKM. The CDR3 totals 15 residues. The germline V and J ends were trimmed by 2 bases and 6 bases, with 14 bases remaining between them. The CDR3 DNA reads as TGTGCCAGCAGTTTAAGGGGCAGGGTAATTCAGCCCCAGCATTTT. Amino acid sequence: CASSLRGRVIQPQHF.

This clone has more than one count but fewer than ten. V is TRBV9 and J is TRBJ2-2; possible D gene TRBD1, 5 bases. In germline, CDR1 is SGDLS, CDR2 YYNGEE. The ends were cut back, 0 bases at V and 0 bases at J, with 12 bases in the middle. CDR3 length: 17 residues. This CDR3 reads CASSVGVREPNTGELFF. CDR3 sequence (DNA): TGTGCCAGCAGCGTAGGGGTCAGGGAACCGAACACCGGGGAGCTGTTTTTT. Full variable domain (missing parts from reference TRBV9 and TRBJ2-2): DSGVTQTPKHLITATGQRVTLRCSPRSGDLSVYWYQQSLDQGLQFLIQYYNGEERAKGNILERFSAQQFPDLHSELNLSSLELGDSALYFCASSVGVREPNTGELFFGEGSRLTVL.

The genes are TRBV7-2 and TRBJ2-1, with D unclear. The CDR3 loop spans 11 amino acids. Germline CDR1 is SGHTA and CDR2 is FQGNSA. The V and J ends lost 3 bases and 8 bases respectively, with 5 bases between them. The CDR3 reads CASSFLHEQFF. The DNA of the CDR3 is TGTGCCAGCAGCTTTTTACATGAGCAGTTCTTC.

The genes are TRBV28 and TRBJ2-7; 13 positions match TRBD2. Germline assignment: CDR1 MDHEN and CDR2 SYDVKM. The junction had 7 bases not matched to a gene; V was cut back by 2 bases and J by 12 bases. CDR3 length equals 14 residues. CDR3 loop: CASSLAGTSGILYF. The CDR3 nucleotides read TGTGCCAGCAGTTTAGCGGGGACTAGCGGGATTCTGTACTTC. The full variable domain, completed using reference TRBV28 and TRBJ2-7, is DVKVTQSSRYLVKRTGEKVFLECVQDMDHENMFWYRQDPGLGLRLIYFSYDVKMKEKGDIPEGYSVSREKKERFSLILESASTNQTSMYLCASSLAGTSGILYFGPGTRLTVT.

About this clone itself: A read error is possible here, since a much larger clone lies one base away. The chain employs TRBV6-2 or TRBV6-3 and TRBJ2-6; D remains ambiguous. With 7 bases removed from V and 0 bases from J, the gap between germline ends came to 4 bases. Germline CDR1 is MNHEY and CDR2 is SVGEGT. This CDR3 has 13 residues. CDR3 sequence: CASMPSGANVLTF. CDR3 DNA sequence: TGTGCCAGCATGCCCTCTGGGGCCAACGTCCTGACTTTC.

CDR3 nucleotide sequence: TGTGCCAGCAGTTTTTACACCCAGGGCACAGATACGCAGTATTTT. This translates into CASSFYTQGTDTQYF. The genes are TRBV12-3 or TRBV12-4 and TRBJ2-3; D ambiguous. The length of the CDR3 is 15 residues. Trimming left V 3 bases short and J 1 base short, with 11 bases between.

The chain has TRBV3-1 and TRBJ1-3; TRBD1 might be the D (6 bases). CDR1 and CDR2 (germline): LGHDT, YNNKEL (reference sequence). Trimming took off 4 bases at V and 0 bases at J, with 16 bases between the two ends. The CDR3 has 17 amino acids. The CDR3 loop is CASSPSGGQTSGNTIYF. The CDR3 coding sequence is TGTGCCAGCAGCCCCTCGGGGGGACAAACCTCTGGAAACACCATATATTTT.

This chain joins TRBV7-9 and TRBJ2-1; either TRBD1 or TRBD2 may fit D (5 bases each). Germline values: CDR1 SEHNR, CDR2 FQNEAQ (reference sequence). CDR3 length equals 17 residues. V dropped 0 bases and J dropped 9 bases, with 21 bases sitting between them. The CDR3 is CASSLAPRWGTRSEQFF. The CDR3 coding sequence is TGTGCCAGCAGCTTAGCGCCTCGATGGGGGACGCGCAGTGAGCAGTTCTTC. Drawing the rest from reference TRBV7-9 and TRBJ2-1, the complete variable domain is DTGVSQNPRHKITKRGQNVTFRCDPISEHNRLYWYRQTLGQGPEFLTYFQNEAQLEKSRLLSDRFSAERPKGSFSTLEIQRTEQGDSAMYLCASSLAPRWGTRSEQFFGPGTRLTVL.

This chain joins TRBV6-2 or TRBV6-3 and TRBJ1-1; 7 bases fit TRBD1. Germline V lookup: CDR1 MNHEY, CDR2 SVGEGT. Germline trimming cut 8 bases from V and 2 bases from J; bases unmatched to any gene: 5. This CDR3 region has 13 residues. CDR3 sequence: CASRDRINTEAFF. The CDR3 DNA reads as TGTGCCAGCCGGGACAGAATTAACACTGAAGCTTTCTTT.

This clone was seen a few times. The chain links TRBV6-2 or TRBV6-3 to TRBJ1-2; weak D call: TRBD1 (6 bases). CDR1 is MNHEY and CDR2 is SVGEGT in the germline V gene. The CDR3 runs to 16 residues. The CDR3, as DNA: TGTCATCCCCTTTTTACACGGGGGCAGGGCCGTGATGGCTACACCTTC. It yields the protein CHPLFTRGQGRDGYTF.

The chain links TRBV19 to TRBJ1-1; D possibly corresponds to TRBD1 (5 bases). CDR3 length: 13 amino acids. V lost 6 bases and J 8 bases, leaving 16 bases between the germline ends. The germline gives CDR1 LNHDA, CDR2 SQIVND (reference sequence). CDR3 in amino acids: CASSPLEGKEAFF. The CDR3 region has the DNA TGTGCCAGTAGCCCATTGGAGGGGAAAGAAGCTTTCTTT. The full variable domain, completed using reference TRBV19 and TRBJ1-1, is DGGITQSPKYLFRKEGQNVTLSCEQNLNHDAMYWYRQDPGQGLRLIYYSQIVNDFQKGDIAEGYSVSREKKESFPLTVTSAQKNPTAFYLCASSPLEGKEAFFGQGTRLTVV.

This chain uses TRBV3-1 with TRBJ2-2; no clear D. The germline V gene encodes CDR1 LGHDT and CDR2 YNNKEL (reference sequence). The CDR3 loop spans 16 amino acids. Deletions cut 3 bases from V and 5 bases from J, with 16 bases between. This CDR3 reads CASSQMGVKGTGELFF. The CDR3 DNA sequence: TGTGCCAGCAGCCAGATGGGCGTGAAGGGAACCGGGGAGCTGTTTTTT.